This T cell receptor (beta chain) was profiled in a study of blood T cell repertoires in COVID-19 (dated by TCRdb to 2019 to 2021). Some background on the complete study: Collaborator samples came from the United States, Italy and Spain and covered acute and convalescent phases of COVID-19. Subjects who had been exposed to COVID-19, were actively infected with it, or had recovered from it provided the deeply sampled blood TCRbeta repertoires that made up the dataset. Nearly every sample came with metadata listing a de-identified subject ID, COVID-19 status, age in years and sex. Where HLA class I and class II types were available, the types were taken from metadata supplied by the sample provider, not from assay-based typing. The repertoires were made available in a free public database intended to serve as a resource for research on the immune response to SARS-CoV-2. The material from the prospective study consisted of cDNA or gDNA derived from T cells, B-cell-depleted T cells, or PBMCs. The samples were drawn from two sources: the first 160 participants of the ongoing ImmuneRACE study, and fewer than 1,500 subjects contributed by 6 global collaborators.

Broader findings and caveats from the paper: Clinical and demographic metadata were provided uncurated, with the amount varying by source and participant.

About this clone itself: No cognate antigen has been identified for it. Nothing much larger sits one base from this clone, and base qualities are not available.

The immunoSEQ Assay, a bias-controlled multiplex PCR, was used to amplify TCRbeta CDR3 regions from genomic DNA. Concerning the study's data processing: Within the assay, amplification of reference gene primers was used to estimate how many nucleated cells each sample contained. To quantify the absolute abundance of each unique TCRbeta CDR3 rearrangement, sequence reads were collapsed and filtered. For each sample, productive Simpson clonality was calculated as the square root of Simpson's diversity index over productive rearrangements. TCRdb's version of the immuneACCESS table is confined to in-frame rearrangements and falls short of the full clone set. An unresolved V gene accounts for under half of the shortfall where checked; the remainder is of unknown origin. V and J calls and clone size come straight from that table; D and trimming were deduced from the DNA. In this sample the table shows under 95,000 clones, about 87% of which occur a single time. In total, the top ten clones hold roughly 5.4% of the sample.

The CDR3 contains 15 residues, cysteine and phenylalanine counted. Only the CDR3 portion is preserved as DNA: 45 bases, with reading frame beginning at the first base. Reading the germline V gene gives CDR1 MGHRA and CDR2 YSYEKL. V is pruned by 0 bases and J by 3 bases, leaving 4 bases of the junction without a gene match. Collaborating institutions collected whole blood in K2EDTA tubes following their own protocols. Collaborator samples were shipped for TCRbeta analysis as frozen whole blood, isolated PBMCs, or DNA extracted from either sample type. This TCR was sampled from a man aged 35 to 55 with acute or convalescent COVID-19. The sequencing sample was made of peripheral blood. The chain is assembled from TRBV4-1 and TRBJ2-7; TRBD1 fits 8 bases in the junction. The CDR3 reads as follows: CASSQEAQGDYEQYF. The base sequence is TGCGCCAGCAGCCAAGAAGCACAGGGGGACTACGAGCAGTACTTC.